A selection of T cell receptor beta chains follows, all from one sample in a study of response to subunit inactivated influenza vaccine. TCRdb re-called the RT-PCR reads through MiXCR, storing one row per CDR3 protein. The table has fewer than 600,000 distinct CDR3 sequences, around 7.7% seen once. Sequencing used PBMCs from blood, obtained 23 to 25 months after vaccination. Receptors were obtained from a man aged 50-75 years who received an inactivated influenza vaccine. Both conserved end residues are trimmed from each CDR3. The listing skips clone size in some rows; elsewhere it reads once, few, many or a size class.

TRBJ2-5,TRBV5-1,many,ASRLTGFQETQY
TRBJ1-5,TRBV4-2,-,ASSPYIYQPQH
TRBJ2-7,TRBV2,few,ASRVLGVPEQY
TRBJ1-1,TRBV29-1,few,SVASRVGDTEAF
TRBJ1-1,TRBV3-1,few,ASSQGVRWLAF
TRBJ2-2,TRBV2,-,ASSSLGGADSGELF
TRBJ2-3,TRBV20-1,-,SAREQEGFWYTDTQY
TRBJ2-3,TRBV28,many,ASSFRDFYTQY
TRBJ1-6,TRBV20-1,few,SARVGQGGNSPLH
TRBJ2-1,TRBV28,-,ASSAPNRGPLSYEQF
TRBJ2-2,TRBV12-3/TRBV12-4,few,ASSLGPIARPYGELF
TRBJ2-1,TRBV7-9,-,ASSRTGSTGNEQF
TRBJ1-2,TRBV12-3/TRBV12-4,-,ASSRQGGSTYGYT
TRBJ2-2,TRBV3-1,many,ASSQVQLRWSPGELF
TRBJ2-1,TRBV7-2,many,ASTRSGSSYNEQF
TRBJ1-1,TRBV7-3,few,ASSPQYRWTTEAF
TRBJ1-1,TRBV7-9,few,ASSLVSGEPATEAF
TRBJ1-5,TRBV6-2/TRBV6-3,few,ASSTGGVQPQH
TRBJ2-1,TRBV29-1,few,SVEDRVAGVSYNEQF
TRBJ2-1,TRBV4-2,many,ASSADDWSEQF
TRBJ2-7,TRBV7-9,few,ASGPGLLWEQY
TRBJ2-3,TRBV20-1,-,SARGGSGSQY
TRBJ2-7,TRBV10-3,few,AISGYSSYEQY
TRBJ2-2,TRBV9,-,ASSSPGLAANTGELF